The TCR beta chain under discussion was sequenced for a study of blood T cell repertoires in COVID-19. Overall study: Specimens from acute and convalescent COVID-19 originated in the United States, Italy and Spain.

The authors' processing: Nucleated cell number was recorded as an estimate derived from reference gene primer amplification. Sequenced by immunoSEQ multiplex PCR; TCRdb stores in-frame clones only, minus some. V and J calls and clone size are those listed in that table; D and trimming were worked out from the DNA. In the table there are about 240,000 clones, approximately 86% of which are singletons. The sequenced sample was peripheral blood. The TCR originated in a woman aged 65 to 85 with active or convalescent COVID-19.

Here the CDR3 DNA reads TGTGCCAGCAGCTTATACGCTTTAGGCGCGGGGGGCTACACCTTC. Translating it yields CASSLYALGAGGYTF. V is TRBV13 and J is TRBJ1-2, with D uncertain. CDR1 is PRHDT and CDR2 is FYEKMQ in the germline V gene (reference sequence). The CDR3 totals 15 residues. V was trimmed by 2 bases and J by 8 bases, leaving 18 bases between them. The full variable domain, completed using reference TRBV13 and TRBJ1-2, is AAGVIQSPRHLIKEKRETATLKCYPIPRHDTVYWYQQGPGQDPQFLISFYEKMQSDKGSIPDRFSAQQFSDYHSELNMSSLELGDSALYFCASSLYALGAGGYTFGSGTRLTVV.